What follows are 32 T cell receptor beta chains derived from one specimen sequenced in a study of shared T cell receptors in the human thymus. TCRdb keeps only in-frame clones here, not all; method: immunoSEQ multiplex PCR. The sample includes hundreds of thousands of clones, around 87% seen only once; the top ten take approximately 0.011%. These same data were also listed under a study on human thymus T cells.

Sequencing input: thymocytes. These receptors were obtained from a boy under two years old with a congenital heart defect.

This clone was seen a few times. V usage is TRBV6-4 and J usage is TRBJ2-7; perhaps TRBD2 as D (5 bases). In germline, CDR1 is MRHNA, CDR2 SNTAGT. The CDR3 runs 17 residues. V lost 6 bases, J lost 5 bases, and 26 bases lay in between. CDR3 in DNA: TGTGCCAGCAGGCCCCGCAGGCCTCGACTCCCGAGGGACGAGCAGTACTTC. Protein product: CASRPRRPRLPRDEQYF.

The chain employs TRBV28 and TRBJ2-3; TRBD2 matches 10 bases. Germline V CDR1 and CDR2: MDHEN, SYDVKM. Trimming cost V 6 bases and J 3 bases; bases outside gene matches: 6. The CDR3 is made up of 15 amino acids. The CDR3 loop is CASSEREGRTDTQYF. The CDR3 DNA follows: TGTGCCAGCAGCGAGCGGGAGGGCCGGACAGATACGCAGTATTTT.

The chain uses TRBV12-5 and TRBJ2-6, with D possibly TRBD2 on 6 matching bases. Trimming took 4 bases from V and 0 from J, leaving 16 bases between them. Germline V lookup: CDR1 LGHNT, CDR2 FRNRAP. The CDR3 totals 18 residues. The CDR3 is CASGSAGIWPSGANVLTF. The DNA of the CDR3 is TGTGCTAGTGGTTCGGCGGGGATTTGGCCCTCTGGGGCCAACGTCCTGACTTTC.

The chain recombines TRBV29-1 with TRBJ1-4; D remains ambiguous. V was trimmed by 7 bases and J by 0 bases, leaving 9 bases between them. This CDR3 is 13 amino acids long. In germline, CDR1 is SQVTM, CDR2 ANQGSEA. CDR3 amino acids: CSAEESTNEKLFF. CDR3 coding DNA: TGCAGCGCCGAGGAGTCAACTAATGAAAAACTGTTTTTT.

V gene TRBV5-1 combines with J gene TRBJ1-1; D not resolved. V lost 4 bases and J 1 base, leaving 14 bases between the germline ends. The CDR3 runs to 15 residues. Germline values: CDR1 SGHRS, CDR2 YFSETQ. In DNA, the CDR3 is TGCGCCAGCAGCATACCTGACCAGGAGAACACTGAAGCTTTCTTT. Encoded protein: CASSIPDQENTEAFF.

The DNA of the CDR3 is TGTGCCAGCAGCCCCTGGGGCGGGAGACCGACGATCCAAGAGACCCAGTACTTC. The encoded protein is CASSPWGGRPTIQETQYF. The V gene is TRBV11-2, the J gene TRBJ2-5; the match to TRBD2 covers 7 bases. Germline trimming cut 5 bases from V and 1 base from J; bases unmatched to any gene: 16. Germline values: CDR1 SGHAT, CDR2 FQNNGV. The CDR3 length is 18 residues. Variable domain in full (rest from reference TRBV11-2 and TRBJ2-5): EAGVAQSPRYKIIEKRQSVAFWCNPISGHATLYWYQQILGQGPKLLIQFQNNGVVDDSQLPKDRFSAERLKGVDSTLKIQPAKLEDSAVYLCASSPWGGRPTIQETQYFGPGTRLLVL.

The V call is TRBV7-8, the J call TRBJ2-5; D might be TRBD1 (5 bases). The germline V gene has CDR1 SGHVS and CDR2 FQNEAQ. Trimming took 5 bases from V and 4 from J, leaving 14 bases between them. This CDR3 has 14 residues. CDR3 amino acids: CASSHRQISETQYF. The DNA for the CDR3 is TGTGCCAGCAGCCACCGACAGATTTCAGAGACCCAGTACTTC.

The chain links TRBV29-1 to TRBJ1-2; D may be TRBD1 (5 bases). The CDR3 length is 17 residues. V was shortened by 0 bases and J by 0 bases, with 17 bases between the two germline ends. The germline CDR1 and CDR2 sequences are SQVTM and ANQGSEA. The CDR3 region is CSVEDCSPGRANYGYTF. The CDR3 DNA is TGCAGCGTTGAAGATTGTTCTCCAGGGAGGGCTAACTATGGCTACACCTTC.

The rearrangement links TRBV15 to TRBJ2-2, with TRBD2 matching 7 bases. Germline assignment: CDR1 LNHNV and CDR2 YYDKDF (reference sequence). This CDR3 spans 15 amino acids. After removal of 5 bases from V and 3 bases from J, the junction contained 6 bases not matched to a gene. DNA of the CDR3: TGTGCCACCAGCGGGGGGACTACCTACACCGGGGAGCTGTTTTTT. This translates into CATSGGTTYTGELFF.

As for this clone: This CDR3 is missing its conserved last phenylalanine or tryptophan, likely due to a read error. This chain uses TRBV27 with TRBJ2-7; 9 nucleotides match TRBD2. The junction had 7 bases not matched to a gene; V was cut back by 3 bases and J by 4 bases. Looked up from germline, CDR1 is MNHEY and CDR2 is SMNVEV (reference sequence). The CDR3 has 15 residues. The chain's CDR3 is CASSFGLAGTYEQYL. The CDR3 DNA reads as TGTGCCAGCAGTTTTGGGCTAGCGGGGACTTACGAGCAGTACCTC.

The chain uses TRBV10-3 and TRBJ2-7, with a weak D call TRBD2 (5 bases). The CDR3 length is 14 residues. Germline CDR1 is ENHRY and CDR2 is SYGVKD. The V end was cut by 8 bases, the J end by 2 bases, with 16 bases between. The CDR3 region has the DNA TGTGCCATCGAGGTTTCCCGGGAAACCTACGAGCAGTACTTC. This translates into CAIEVSRETYEQYF.

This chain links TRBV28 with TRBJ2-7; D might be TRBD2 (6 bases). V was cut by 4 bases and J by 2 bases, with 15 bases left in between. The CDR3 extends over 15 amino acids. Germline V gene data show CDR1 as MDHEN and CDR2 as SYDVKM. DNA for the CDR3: TGTGCCAGCAGTTCTCAGGGACTCCTGACCTACGAGCAGTACTTC. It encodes CASSSQGLLTYEQYF. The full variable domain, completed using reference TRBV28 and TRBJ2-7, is DVKVTQSSRYLVKRTGEKVFLECVQDMDHENMFWYRQDPGLGLRLIYFSYDVKMKEKGDIPEGYSVSREKKERFSLILESASTNQTSMYLCASSSQGLLTYEQYFGPGTRLTVT.

The chain's CDR3 is CAISESEGGPYNEQFF. As DNA, the CDR3 is TGTGCCATCAGTGAGTCTGAGGGAGGACCCTACAATGAGCAGTTCTTC. This chain links TRBV10-3 with TRBJ2-1, with TRBD2 as a possible D gene (6 bases). The CDR3 has 16 amino acids. Germline-derived CDR1 and CDR2 are ENHRY and SYGVKD. Deletions cut 0 bases from V and 2 bases from J, with 11 bases between.

CDR3 protein: CASSQALDSYNEQFF. The CDR3 nucleotides are TGCGCCAGCAGCCAGGCACTAGACTCCTACAATGAGCAGTTCTTC. V gene TRBV4-1 combines with J gene TRBJ2-1; perhaps TRBD2 as D (5 bases). Per germline, CDR1 MGHRA and CDR2 YSYEKL. Trimming took off 3 bases at V and 0 bases at J, with 9 bases between the two ends. The CDR3 is 15 residues long.

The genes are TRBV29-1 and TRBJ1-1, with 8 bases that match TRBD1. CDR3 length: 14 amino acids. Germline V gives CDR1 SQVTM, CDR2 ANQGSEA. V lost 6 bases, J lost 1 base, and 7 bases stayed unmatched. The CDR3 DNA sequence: TGCAGCGTCGGGGGACAGGCCCCGAACACTGAAGCTTTCTTT. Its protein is CSVGGQAPNTEAFF.

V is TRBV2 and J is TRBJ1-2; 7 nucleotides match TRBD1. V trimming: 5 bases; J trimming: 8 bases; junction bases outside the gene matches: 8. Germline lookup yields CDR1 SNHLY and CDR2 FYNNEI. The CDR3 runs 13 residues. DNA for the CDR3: TGTGCCAGCAGTTTCGACAGGGACTGGGGCTACACCTTC. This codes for CASSFDRDWGYTF.

The CDR3 protein is CASSLVGGGSSTDTQYF. In DNA, the CDR3 is TGTGCCAGCAGCTTGGTGGGAGGGGGGTCTAGCACAGATACGCAGTATTTT. J is TRBJ2-3 and V is TRBV5-6, with D perhaps matching TRBD2 (7 bases). CDR1 is SGHDT and CDR2 is YYEEEE in the germline V gene. V dropped 0 bases and J dropped 0 bases, with 14 bases sitting between them. The CDR3 contains 17 residues.

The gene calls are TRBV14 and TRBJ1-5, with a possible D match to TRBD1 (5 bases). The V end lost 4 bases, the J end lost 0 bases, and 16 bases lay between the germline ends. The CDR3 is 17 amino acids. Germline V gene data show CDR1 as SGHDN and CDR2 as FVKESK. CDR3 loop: CASSPSRGTPSNQPQHF. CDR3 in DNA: TGTGCCAGCAGCCCCTCTCGGGGGACCCCTAGCAATCAGCCCCAGCATTTT.

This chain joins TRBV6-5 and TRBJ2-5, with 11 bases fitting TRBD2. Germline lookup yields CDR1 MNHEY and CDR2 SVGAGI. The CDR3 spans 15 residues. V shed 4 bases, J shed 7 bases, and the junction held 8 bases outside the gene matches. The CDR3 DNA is TGTGCCAGCAGTTCCCTCAGGACTAGCGGGCGGACCCAGTACTTC. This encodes CASSSLRTSGRTQYF.

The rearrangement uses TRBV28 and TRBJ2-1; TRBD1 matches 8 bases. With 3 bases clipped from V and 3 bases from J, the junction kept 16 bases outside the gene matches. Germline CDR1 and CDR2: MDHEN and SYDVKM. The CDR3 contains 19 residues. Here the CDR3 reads CASSFGTGEDESGYNEQFF. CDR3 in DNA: TGTGCCAGCAGTTTCGGGACAGGAGAAGATGAATCCGGCTACAATGAGCAGTTCTTC.

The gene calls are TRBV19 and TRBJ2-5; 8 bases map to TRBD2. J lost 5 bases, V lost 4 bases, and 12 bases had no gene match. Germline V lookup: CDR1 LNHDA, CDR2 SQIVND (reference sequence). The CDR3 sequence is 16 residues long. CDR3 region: CASSTPAGGGEETQYF. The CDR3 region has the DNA TGTGCCAGTAGTACCCCGGCGGGGGGAGGCGAGGAGACCCAGTACTTC.

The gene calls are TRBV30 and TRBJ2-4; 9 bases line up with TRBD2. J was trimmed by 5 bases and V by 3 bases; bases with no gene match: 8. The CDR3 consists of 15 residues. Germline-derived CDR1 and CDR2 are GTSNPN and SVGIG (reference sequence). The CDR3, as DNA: TGTGCCTGGAGCCCAAGACTAGCGGTGGAAAACATTCAGTACTTC. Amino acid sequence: CAWSPRLAVENIQYF.

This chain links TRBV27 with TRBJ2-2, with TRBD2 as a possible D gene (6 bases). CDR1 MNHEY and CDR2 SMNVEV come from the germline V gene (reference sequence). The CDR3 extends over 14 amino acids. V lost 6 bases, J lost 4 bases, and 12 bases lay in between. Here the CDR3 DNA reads TGTGCCAGCAGCCAAACGGGGGTCACCGGGGAGCTGTTTTTT. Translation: CASSQTGVTGELFF.

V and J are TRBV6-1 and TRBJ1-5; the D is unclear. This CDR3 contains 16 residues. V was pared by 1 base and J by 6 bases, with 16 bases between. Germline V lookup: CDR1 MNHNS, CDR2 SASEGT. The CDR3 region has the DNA TGTGCCAGCAGTGAAGTTAGGCTGGGAGGGCGTCAGCCCCAGCATTTT. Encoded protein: CASSEVRLGGRQPQHF.

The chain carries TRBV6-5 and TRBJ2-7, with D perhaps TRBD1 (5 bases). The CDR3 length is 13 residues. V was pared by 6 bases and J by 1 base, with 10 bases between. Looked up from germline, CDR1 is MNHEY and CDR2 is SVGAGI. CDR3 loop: CASSPQGSYEQYF. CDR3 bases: TGTGCCAGCAGCCCGCAGGGTTCCTACGAGCAGTACTTC.

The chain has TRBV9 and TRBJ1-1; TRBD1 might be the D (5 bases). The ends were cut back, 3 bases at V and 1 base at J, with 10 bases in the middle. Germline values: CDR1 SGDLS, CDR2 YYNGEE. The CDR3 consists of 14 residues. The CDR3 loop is CASSAGLENTEAFF. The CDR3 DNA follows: TGTGCCAGCAGCGCGGGACTTGAGAACACTGAAGCTTTCTTT.

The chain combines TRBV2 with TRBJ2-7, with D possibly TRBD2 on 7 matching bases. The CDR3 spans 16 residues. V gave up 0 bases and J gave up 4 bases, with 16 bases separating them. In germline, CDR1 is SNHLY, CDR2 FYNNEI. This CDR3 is CASSEAGRGRDYEQYF. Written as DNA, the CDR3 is TGTGCCAGCAGTGAAGCGGGTAGGGGGAGGGATTACGAGCAGTACTTC.

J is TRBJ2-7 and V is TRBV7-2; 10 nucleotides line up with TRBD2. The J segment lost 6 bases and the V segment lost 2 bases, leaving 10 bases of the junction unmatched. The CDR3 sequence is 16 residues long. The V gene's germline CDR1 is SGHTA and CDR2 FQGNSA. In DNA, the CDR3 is TGTGCCAGCAGCTTATGGGGAACTAGCGGGGTAAGCGAGCAGTACTTC. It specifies CASSLWGTSGVSEQYF.

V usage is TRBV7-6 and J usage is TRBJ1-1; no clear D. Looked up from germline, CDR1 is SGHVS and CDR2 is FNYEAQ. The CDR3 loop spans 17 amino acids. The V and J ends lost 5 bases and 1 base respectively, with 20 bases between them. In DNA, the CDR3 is TGTGCCAGCAGCCATCTTTTGACAAGGAAGTCGAACACTGAAGCTTTCTTT. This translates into CASSHLLTRKSNTEAFF.

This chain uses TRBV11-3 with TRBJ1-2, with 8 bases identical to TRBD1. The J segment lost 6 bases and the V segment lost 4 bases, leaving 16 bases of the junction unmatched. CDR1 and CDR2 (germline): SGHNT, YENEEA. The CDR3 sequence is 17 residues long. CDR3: CASSSLDRAHEAHGYTF. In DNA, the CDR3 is TGTGCCAGCAGCTCACTGGACAGGGCTCATGAAGCGCATGGCTACACCTTC.

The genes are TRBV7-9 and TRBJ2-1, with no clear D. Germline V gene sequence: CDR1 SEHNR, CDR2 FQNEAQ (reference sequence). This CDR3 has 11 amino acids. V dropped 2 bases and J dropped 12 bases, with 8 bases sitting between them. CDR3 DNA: TGTGCCAGCAGCTTACAAGAGTGGCAGTTCTTC. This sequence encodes CASSLQEWQFF.

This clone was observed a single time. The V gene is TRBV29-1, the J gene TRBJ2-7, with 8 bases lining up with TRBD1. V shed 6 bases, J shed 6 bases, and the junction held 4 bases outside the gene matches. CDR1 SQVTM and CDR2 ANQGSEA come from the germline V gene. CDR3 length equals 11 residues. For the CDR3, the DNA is TGCAGCGTGGACAGGGCGTGCGAGCAGTACTTC. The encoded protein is CSVDRACEQYF.